This TCR beta chain was identified during a study of human T cells and chemical hapten exposure. As for the study in general: For sensitization, 2% DPC was applied to an approximately 2 cm by approximately 2 cm patch of upper inner arm skin. All patients underwent weekly scalp dosing with diphenylcyclopropenone for the full roughly 25-week study. The study's findings and limits: Significantly more large CDR3 similarity clusters arose among expanded TCRs than among controls.

The study used a library that attached unique molecular identifiers to individual cDNA molecules. A single record per CDR3 protein comes from TCRdb applying MiXCR to the RACE reads. This table holds about 110,000 distinct CDR3 sequences, approximately 36% found once. With 0 bases removed from V and 3 bases from J, the gap between germline ends came to 14 bases. CDR1 is SGHRS, CDR2 YFSETQ, per germline. The CDR3 contains 16 residues. About this clonotype itself: Antigen specificity is unknown.

Specified time point: patch test 3, about 24 weeks after DPC sensitization. Specified treatment: therapeutic diphenylcyclopropenone sensitization with weekly scalp DPC. The sequenced sample was whole blood, obtained in connection with sensitization to the hapten diphenylcyclopropenone (DPC). The V gene is TRBV5-1, the J gene TRBJ2-3; D is perhaps TRBD1 or TRBD2 (6 bases each). This clonotype was sampled from a man aged 40-49 years with alopecia areata. Some clones in this sample may be carry-over from other donors' samples. CDR3 protein: CASSLAVQGTTDTQYF. The DNA for the CDR3 is TGCGCCAGCAGCTTGGCGGTGCAGGGGACTACAGATACGCAGTATTTT.